The rows below give T cell receptor beta chains drawn from one sample of a study of OX40 agonist ivuxolimab in advanced cancers. The table came from immunoSEQ multiplex PCR; TCRdb's copy has only in-frame clones and leaves some out. The table includes approximately 30,000 clones, around 93% detected once. The sequenced sample was CD4+ or CD8+ T cells sorted from blood, obtained in a trial of the OX40 agonist ivuxolimab. These receptors all come from an adult with an advanced solid tumor such as melanoma, head and neck, liver or kidney cancer. Each CDR3 is given with its conserved first and last residue. A D gene is named only where the DNA matches it firmly. Only part of the rows carry a size: once, few, many, or a class if the clone is expanded.

v_gene	d_gene	abundance	j_gene	CDR3nt	CDR3aa
TRBV6-1	-	-	TRBJ2-7	TGTGCCAGCACCCCGACTCCGGGCTTTGGCTACGAGCAGTACTTC	CASTPTPGFGYEQYF
TRBV5-8	-	-	TRBJ1-1	TGTGCCAGCAGCCAGACAGACCGAGGCACTGAAGCTTTCTTT	CASSQTDRGTEAFF
TRBV5-6	TRBD2	-	TRBJ2-3	TGTGCCAGCAGCTTGGTGGCGGGAGGGACAGATACGCAGTATTTT	CASSLVAGGTDTQYF
TRBV7-8	-	-	TRBJ1-5	TGTGCCAGCAGCTTGCCTAATCAGCCCCAGCATTTT	CASSLPNQPQHF
TRBV6-5	-	-	TRBJ1-1	TGTGCCAGCAGTCTGGGTTGGCAAATGAACACTGAAGCTTTCTTT	CASSLGWQMNTEAFF
TRBV7-2	TRBD2	-	TRBJ2-7	TGTGCCAGCAGCGTAGCGGGGACCTACGAGCAGTACTTC	CASSVAGTYEQYF
TRBV27	TRBD2	-	TRBJ2-7	TGTGCCAGCAGTTTTCCCGGGAGGGGGAATGAGCAGTACTTC	CASSFPGRGNEQYF
TRBV9	TRBD2	-	TRBJ2-7	TGTGCCAGCAGCGCGGGACTAGCGGGAGTGGACGAGCAGTACTTC	CASSAGLAGVDEQYF
TRBV7-9	-	-	TRBJ2-3	TGTGCCAGCAGCTCGAGCACAGATACGCAGTATTTT	CASSSSTDTQYF
TRBV2	TRBD1	-	TRBJ2-7	TGTGCCAGCAGTCTGATGACAGGGACATCCGAGCAGTACTTC	CASSLMTGTSEQYF
TRBV18	-	-	TRBJ1-2	TGTGCCAGCTCACCCCGGGCGGACTATGGCTACACCTTC	CASSPRADYGYTF
TRBV5-1	-	-	TRBJ2-3	TGCGCCAGCAGCCTGGAGGGGGCCCCCGCCGATACGCAGTATTTT	CASSLEGAPADTQYF
TRBV29-1	-	once	TRBJ1-1	TGCAGCGTTGAAACCCGGGGGCTTCACTTT	CSVETRGLHF
TRBV4-1	-	-	TRBJ2-7	TGCGCCAGCAGCCAAGACACAGAGACAGCGACTTCCTACGAGCAGTACTTC	CASSQDTETATSYEQYF
TRBV6-5	-	-	TRBJ1-6	TGTGCCAGCAGTCGTGTACAGGGACCCATACCGCCCCTCCACTTT	CASSRVQGPIPPLHF
TRBV28	TRBD2	-	TRBJ2-1	TGTGCCAGCAGTTTATCGTCCGGGACTACCATCTACAATGAGCAGTTCTTC	CASSLSSGTTIYNEQFF
TRBV7-6	TRBD2	-	TRBJ2-1	TGTGCCAGCAGCTTAGGAACTAGCGGGGCTTACAATGAGCAGTTCTTC	CASSLGTSGAYNEQFF
TRBV18	-	once	TRBJ2-7	TGTGCCAGCTCAACGCAGAGCTCCTACGAGCAGTACTTC	CASSTQSSYEQYF
TRBV21-1	-	-	TRBJ2-7	TGTGCCAGCAGCGAAGCCTGCTACGAGCAGTACTTC	CASSEACYEQYF
TRBV27	-	-	TRBJ1-1	TGTGCCAGCAGTTTAGGGGGTGACACTGAAGCTTTCTTT	CASSLGGDTEAFF
TRBV27	TRBD2	-	TRBJ2-1	TGTGCCAGCAGTTTAGGGACTAGCGGGAGAGTGGAGCAGTTCTTC	CASSLGTSGRVEQFF
TRBV27	TRBD1	many	TRBJ1-5	TGTGCCAGCAGTTCCCTGGACAGGGGGCTCGAACAGCCCCAGCATTTT	CASSSLDRGLEQPQHF
TRBV4-1	TRBD1	-	TRBJ1-6	TGCGCCAGCAGCCCAGGACAGGCTTCCTCACCCCTCCACTTT	CASSPGQASSPLHF
TRBV7-8	-	-	TRBJ2-7	TGTGCCAGCAGCGACCACAGGGTTTACGAGCAGTACTTC	CASSDHRVYEQYF
TRBV19	-	-	TRBJ2-7	TGTGCCACCTCAGACAGGAACGATTACGAGCAGTACTTC	CATSDRNDYEQYF
TRBV7-9	-	-	TRBJ2-7	TGTGCCAGCAGCTTCTCCTACGAGCAGTACTTC	CASSFSYEQYF
TRBV29-1	-	-	TRBJ2-7	TGCAGCGTTGTCAAGGGCTACGAGCAGTACTTC	CSVVKGYEQYF
TRBV13	-	-	TRBJ1-1	TGTGCCAGCAGCCATCCGGTAGGAGACGCTGAAGCTTTCTTT	CASSHPVGDAEAFF
TRBV6-1	TRBD1	-	TRBJ2-5	TGTGCCACCGGGTCTGGACAGGACCAAGAGACCCAGTACTTC	CATGSGQDQETQYF
TRBV25-1	TRBD1	-	TRBJ1-1	TGTGCCAGCAGTGATGGGGACAGGGGTCTCACTGAAGCTTTCTTT	CASSDGDRGLTEAFF
TRBV15	-	-	TRBJ2-7	TGTGCCACCAGCAGTACTAGGCCCCCCTACGAGCAGTACTTC	CATSSTRPPYEQYF
TRBV27	-	-	TRBJ2-1	TGTGCCAGCAGTCGTGGGGTCTACAATGAGCAGTTCTTC	CASSRGVYNEQFF
TRBV7-9	-	-	TRBJ1-5	TGTGCCAGCAGCTTAGCGGAGGCAGCTCCCCAGCATTTT	CASSLAEAAPQHF
TRBV19	-	-	TRBJ2-3	TGTGCCAGTAGTATAGCGGGAGTTGATACGCAGTATTTT	CASSIAGVDTQYF
TRBV7-9	TRBD2	-	TRBJ2-3	TGTGCCAGCAGCTTAGTCGGGTTAGCGGGAATAGATACGCAGTATTTT	CASSLVGLAGIDTQYF
TRBV5-4	-	-	TRBJ2-5	TGTGCCAGCAGCTTACCCGGGAGTATATCGGGAGAGACCCAGTACTTC	CASSLPGSISGETQYF
TRBV7-2	TRBD1	once	TRBJ2-7	TGTGCCAGCAGCTATGGGACAGGGACCTACGAGCAGTACTTC	CASSYGTGTYEQYF
TRBV27	-	-	TRBJ2-2	TGTGCCAGCAGTCCCTCTAGTTTCACCGGGGAGCTGTTTTTT	CASSPSSFTGELFF
TRBV27	-	-	TRBJ2-7	TGTGCCAGCAGTTTATCAGGGGCCTACGAGCAGTACTTC	CASSLSGAYEQYF
TRBV5-7	-	-	TRBJ2-7	TGTGCCAGCAGCCCCTTTGGGAGCGGCCCCTACGAGCAGTACTTC	CASSPFGSGPYEQYF
TRBV6-5	-	-	TRBJ2-1	TGTGCCAGCAGTTACTCGAAGGGACCCCTTGGCTATGAGCAGTTCTTC	CASSYSKGPLGYEQFF
TRBV7-7	TRBD1	-	TRBJ2-1	TGTGCCAGCAGCCCCTCGGGACAGCTTTACAATGAGCAGTTCTTC	CASSPSGQLYNEQFF
TRBV7-9	TRBD1	medium-sized	TRBJ1-4	TGTGCCAGCAGCTTAGATGAGACAGGGAATGAAAAACTGTTTTTT	CASSLDETGNEKLFF
TRBV9	TRBD2	-	TRBJ2-5	TGTGCCAGCAGCATACTAGCGGGAGAGACCCAGTACTTC	CASSILAGETQYF
TRBV7-9	-	-	TRBJ2-7	TGTGCCAGCAGCTTCTACGGGAAACCTTACGAGCAGTACTTC	CASSFYGKPYEQYF
TRBV9	-	few	TRBJ2-7	TGTGCCAGCAGCGTAGAAGGACAGACATCCTACGAGCAGTACTTC	CASSVEGQTSYEQYF
TRBV28	TRBD2	-	TRBJ2-7	TGTGCCAGCAGTAGGGGGGGGACTAGCGGGAGGGCCCACGAGCAGTACTTC	CASSRGGTSGRAHEQYF
TRBV7-6	TRBD2	-	TRBJ2-7	TGTGCCAGCAGCCCTTATTCCATCCCACTAGCGGGGCCTGTTTCCTCCTACGAGCAGTACTTC	CASSPYSIPLAGPVSSYEQYF
TRBV21-1	-	once	TRBJ2-3	TGTGCCAGCAGAGGACTAGCGGGACTAACTAGCACAGATACGCAGTATTTT	CASRGLAGLTSTDTQYF
TRBV28	-	-	TRBJ2-1	TGTGCCAGCAGTTGGACCCCTAGCTCCTACAATGAGCAGTTCTTC	CASSWTPSSYNEQFF
TRBV5-6	-	-	TRBJ2-7	TGTGCCAGCAGCTTGAGTCGGTACGAGCAGTACTTC	CASSLSRYEQYF
TRBV2	TRBD1	few	TRBJ2-7	TGTGCCAGCAAGCAGGGGGCCTACGAGCAGTACTTC	CASKQGAYEQYF
TRBV6-5	-	-	TRBJ1-1	TGTGCCAGCAGTCTTATCCAGGGAATTACCACTGAAGCTTTCTTT	CASSLIQGITTEAFF
TRBV4-3	-	-	TRBJ1-2	TGCGCCAGCAGCCAAGCCAGGACCGGTAACTATGGCTACACCTTC	CASSQARTGNYGYTF
TRBV28	-	-	TRBJ2-7	TGTGCCAGCAGGATGGAGACTTCTCTCTACGAGCAGTACTTC	CASRMETSLYEQYF
TRBV5-1	-	-	TRBJ2-1	TGCGCCAGCAGCTTCTTCGCGAGCTCCTACAATGAGCAGTTCTTC	CASSFFASSYNEQFF
TRBV28	TRBD2	once	TRBJ2-1	TGTGCCAGCAGTTGGGAGCGGGAGTCCTCCTACAATGAGCAGTTCTTC	CASSWERESSYNEQFF
TRBV28	-	-	TRBJ2-7	TGTGCCAGCAGTTTACCCTTTGCCGTTCCTCACGGCTTTTACGAGCAGTACTTC	CASSLPFAVPHGFYEQYF
TRBV28	-	-	TRBJ2-1	TGTGCCAGCAGTTTAGTAGCCCTCATATCGCGATACAATGAGCAGTTCTTC	CASSLVALISRYNEQFF
TRBV15	-	-	TRBJ2-6	TGTGCCACCAGGGACTCTGGGGCCAACGTCCTGACTTTC	CATRDSGANVLTF